These 25 T cell receptor beta chains originate from one sample sequenced in a study of blood T cells in healthy people across ages. A second PCR of about 7 to 12 cycles used a sample-barcoded 5' primer and a J-beta primer mix. TCRdb redid the calling of the 5' RACE reads with MiXCR, one entry per CDR3 protein. The table records about a million distinct CDR3 sequences, roughly 47% of them present only once. Sequencing used blood. The receptor source for this set is a woman in her sixties or seventies in good health.

The chain combines TRBV5-1 with TRBJ2-4; either TRBD1 or TRBD2 may supply D (5 bases each). The J call may be in error: the DNA end matches TRBJ2-7 better. The CDR3 extends over 15 amino acids. Germline values: CDR1 SGHRS, CDR2 YFSETQ. The CDR3 spells CASSPERGAGNEQYF. The CDR3 DNA sequence: TGCGCCAGCAGCCCCGAGAGGGGCGCAGGGAACGAGCAGTACTTC.

There are a few counts of this clonotype. The chain couples TRBV20-1 to TRBJ2-7; 9 nucleotides agree with TRBD2. From germline, CDR1 is DFQATT and CDR2 SNEGSKA (reference sequence). The CDR3 sequence is 15 residues long. V was clipped by 6 bases and J by 3 bases; unmatched bases: 12. The CDR3 loop is CSAPTSGYGRYEQYF. The DNA for the CDR3 is TGCAGTGCCCCGACTAGCGGATACGGTCGCTACGAGCAGTACTTC.

The V call is TRBV5-6, the J call TRBJ1-4, with TRBD1 identical over 7 bases. Per the germline V gene, CDR1 is SGHDT and CDR2 is YYEEEE. The CDR3 is made up of 18 amino acids. J gave up 2 bases and V 2 bases, and 12 bases lay outside the gene matches. The CDR3 is CASSFWTGMRRTNEKLFF. Written as DNA, the CDR3 is TGTGCCAGCAGCTTTTGGACAGGAATGCGTCGGACTAATGAAAAACTGTTTTTT.

This chain uses TRBV27 with TRBJ2-7; TRBD1 agrees at 7 bases. Per germline, CDR1 MNHEY and CDR2 SMNVEV (reference sequence). Trimming cost V 7 bases and J 3 bases; bases outside gene matches: 9. The CDR3 consists of 14 residues. The CDR3 loop is CASTTTWDSYEQYF. In nucleotides, the CDR3 is TGTGCCAGCACTACGACTTGGGACAGCTACGAGCAGTACTTC.

This chain connects TRBV5-6 to TRBJ2-3; 7 positions match TRBD2. V dropped 3 bases and J dropped 0; count of bases not matched to a gene: 13. Germline-derived CDR1 and CDR2 are SGHDT and YYEEEE. This CDR3 spans 18 amino acids. CDR3 coding DNA: TGTGCCAGCAGCTCCCCCTCCCCCAGCGGGACGAGCACAGATACGCAGTATTTT. Translated, it gives CASSSPSPSGTSTDTQYF.

Only a few counts were recorded for this clonotype. The gene calls are TRBV4-1 and TRBJ1-1; possibly TRBD1 for D (6 bases). The germline gives CDR1 MGHRA, CDR2 YSYEKL. The CDR3 extends over 19 amino acids. Trimming took off 2 bases at V and 3 bases at J, with 25 bases between the two ends. The CDR3: CASSQKTVNRDTKYTEAFF. The CDR3 bases are TGCGCCAGCAGCCAAAAAACCGTTAATAGGGACACAAAATACACTGAAGCTTTCTTT.

The rearrangement uses TRBV3-1 and TRBJ2-4; 9 bases match TRBD2. After removal of 7 bases from V and 2 bases from J, the junction contained 21 bases not matched to a gene. This CDR3 region has 20 residues. Looked up from germline, CDR1 is LGHDT and CDR2 is YNNKEL (reference sequence). The CDR3 sequence is CASTLGLGLAAGMTKNIQYF. Written as DNA, the CDR3 is TGTGCCAGCACTCTAGGTCTGGGACTAGCAGCCGGCATGACCAAAAACATTCAGTACTTC.

The J gene is TRBJ2-7, the V gene TRBV6-5; perhaps D is TRBD1 or TRBD2 (5 bases each). V dropped 2 bases and J dropped 1 base, with 15 bases sitting between them. CDR1 and CDR2 (germline): MNHEY, SVGAGI. This CDR3 has 16 residues. This CDR3 reads CASSYSFGGRSYEQYF. For the CDR3, the DNA is TGTGCCAGCAGTTACAGTTTTGGGGGAAGATCCTACGAGCAGTACTTC.

This clonotype appeared once. The chain recombines TRBV6-2 or TRBV6-3 with TRBJ2-4; 9 bases fit TRBD2. Germline V gene sequence: CDR1 MNHEY, CDR2 SVGEGT. The CDR3 covers 12 residues. J lost 13 bases, V lost 7 bases, and 8 bases had no gene match. CDR3 in amino acids: CASTSGRWEQYF. The DNA for the CDR3 is TGTGCCAGCACGAGCGGGAGGTGGGAGCAGTACTTC.

Turning to this clonotype: At one boundary the junction diverges from the germline segment, which might be a read error. The chain links TRBV6-2 or TRBV6-3 to TRBJ2-3; 11 nucleotides agree with TRBD2. CDR1 and CDR2 from the germline V gene are MNHEY and SVGEGT. This CDR3 is built from 18 residues. CDR3 bases: TGTGCCAGCAGCAGCCCTAGCGGGAGGAGGGATAGCACAAATACGCAGTATTTT. Protein sequence: CASSSPSGRRDSTNTQYF.

This clonotype occurred a few times. The CDR3 DNA reads as TGTGCCAGCAGCTCATTGACAGGGACCTACGAGCAGTACTTC. This codes for CASSSLTGTYEQYF. This chain uses TRBV7-2 with TRBJ2-7; 7 nucleotides align to TRBD1. The CDR3 extends over 14 amino acids. Germline trimming cut 4 bases from V and 2 bases from J; bases unmatched to any gene: 5. Germline V gene sequence: CDR1 SGHTA, CDR2 FQGNSA.

The chain recombines TRBV3-1 with TRBJ2-5; D not certain. The CDR3 consists of 11 residues. With 4 bases removed from V and 11 bases from J, the gap between germline ends came to 11 bases. Germline values: CDR1 LGHDT, CDR2 YNNKEL (reference sequence). CDR3 sequence: CASSRITLQYF. For the CDR3, the DNA is TGTGCCAGCAGCCGGATTACGTTGCAGTACTTC.

The V gene is TRBV18, the J gene TRBJ1-5, with D tentatively TRBD1 (6 bases). CDR3 length: 13 residues. Per the germline V gene, CDR1 is KGHSH and CDR2 is LQKENI. Trimming removed 4 bases at V and 2 bases at J, with 6 bases between. CDR3: CASSRTGNQPQHF. In nucleotides, the CDR3 is TGTGCCAGCTCACGGACAGGCAATCAGCCCCAGCATTTT.

The chain is built from TRBV9 and TRBJ2-1; D unresolved. The CDR3 contains 13 residues. From germline, CDR1 is SGDLS and CDR2 YYNGEE. V was shortened by 5 bases and J by 9 bases, with 15 bases between the two germline ends. CDR3 loop: CASSALWPGEQFF. The CDR3 DNA follows: TGTGCCAGCAGTGCACTTTGGCCCGGTGAGCAGTTCTTC.

The chain couples TRBV5-5 to TRBJ1-2, with D perhaps TRBD1 (5 bases). Trimming pared 0 bases from V and 8 bases from J, leaving 14 bases between. CDR3 length: 14 amino acids. The germline V gene has CDR1 SGHKS and CDR2 YYEKEE (reference sequence). CDR3 protein: CASSLERGPRGYTF. The CDR3 coding sequence is TGTGCCAGCAGCTTGGAGCGGGGCCCGCGGGGCTACACCTTC.

The rearrangement joins TRBV5-1 to TRBJ2-5, with 11 bases aligning to TRBD2. Germline V CDR1 and CDR2: SGHRS, YFSETQ. The CDR3 covers 15 residues. J gave up 4 bases and V 6 bases, and 8 bases lay outside the gene matches. CDR3 loop: CASKRSGRASETQYF. DNA of the CDR3: TGCGCCAGCAAACGTAGCGGGAGGGCCTCAGAGACCCAGTACTTC.

This clonotype has only a few counts. The chain joins TRBV6-2 or TRBV6-3 to TRBJ2-1, with 7 bases identical to TRBD2. Germline V gene lookup returns CDR1 MNHEY and CDR2 SVGEGT. V was pared by 1 base and J by 0 bases, with 3 bases of the junction left unmatched. The CDR3 is 16 residues long. In nucleotides, the CDR3 is TGTGCCAGCAGTTACTGGCGGGAGCACTCCTACAATGAGCAGTTCTTC. Encoded protein: CASSYWREHSYNEQFF.

There are a few counts of this clonotype. The junction shows a germline mismatch at one end, possibly a read error. The chain has TRBV4-3 and TRBJ2-7; TRBD1 matches 7 bases. CDR1 and CDR2 (germline): LGHNA, YSLEER. The length of the CDR3 is 15 residues. CDR3 DNA: TGTGCCAGCAGCCAAGAAGGGGGCTACTCCTACGAGCAGTACTTC. As protein: CASSQEGGYSYEQYF.

The chain employs TRBV18 and TRBJ2-1; TRBD2 matches at 10 bases. Germline V gives CDR1 KGHSH, CDR2 LQKENI. The CDR3 sequence is 17 residues long. The V gene end was trimmed by 5 bases and the J gene end by 0 bases; junction bases not matched to a gene: 7. CDR3 amino acids: CASSVSGRRSSYNEQFF. The CDR3 region has the DNA TGTGCCAGCTCAGTTAGCGGGAGGCGGAGCTCCTACAATGAGCAGTTCTTC.

Only a few counts were recorded for this clonotype. The chain joins TRBV9 to TRBJ2-7; 10 bases align to TRBD2. Per the germline V gene, CDR1 is SGDLS and CDR2 is YYNGEE. The V and J ends lost 1 base and 5 bases, in that order; junction bases with no gene match: 9. The CDR3 runs to 16 residues. The CDR3 nucleotides are TGTGCCAGCAGCGTAACCAGCGGGAGGGCCGCGGACGAGCAGTACTTC. As protein: CASSVTSGRAADEQYF.

This chain links TRBV12-3 or TRBV12-4 with TRBJ2-3; D gene unclear. V lost 8 bases to trimming and J lost 3 bases, with 6 bases between them. The CDR3 covers 11 residues. The CDR3 nucleotides read TGTGCCAGCGCCCTAACAGATACGCAGTATTTT. Translation gives CASALTDTQYF.

V usage is TRBV7-2 and J usage is TRBJ2-4; tentatively, D is TRBD1 (6 bases). The J call is uncertain, as TRBJ2-7 better fits the DNA end. The V gene's germline CDR1 is SGHTA and CDR2 FQGNSA. The CDR3 is 15 residues long. CDR3 in DNA: TGTGCCAGCAGCTTAGTTGGGGGCGAGGCGTACGAGCAGTACTTC. Encoded protein: CASSLVGGEAYEQYF.

This clonotype was seen only a few times. The chain uses TRBV3-1 and TRBJ2-7; maybe TRBD2 (6 bases). V lost 0 bases and J 3 bases, leaving 18 bases between the germline ends. The CDR3 is 17 amino acids. CDR1 LGHDT and CDR2 YNNKEL come from the germline V gene (reference sequence). The CDR3 spells CASSQDRFRGKSYEQYF. CDR3 nucleotides: TGTGCCAGCAGCCAAGATCGGTTCCGGGGGAAGAGCTACGAGCAGTACTTC.

This chain connects TRBV7-6 to TRBJ2-7; D gene uncertain. Germline V gives CDR1 SGHVS, CDR2 FNYEAQ. V lost 6 bases, J lost 0 bases, and 15 bases lay in between. The CDR3 sequence is 15 residues long. The CDR3 is CASSPKGWSSYEQYF. DNA for the CDR3: TGTGCCAGCAGTCCCAAAGGCTGGAGCTCCTACGAGCAGTACTTC.

This chain joins TRBV5-1 and TRBJ2-7; D assignment may be TRBD1 or TRBD2 (5 bases each). The CDR3 is made up of 14 amino acids. The germline gives CDR1 SGHRS, CDR2 YFSETQ. The V and J ends lost 3 bases and 2 bases respectively, with 12 bases between them. The CDR3 DNA is TGCGCCAGCAGCTCAGGGACCAACCCCTACGAGCAGTACTTC. This encodes CASSSGTNPYEQYF.